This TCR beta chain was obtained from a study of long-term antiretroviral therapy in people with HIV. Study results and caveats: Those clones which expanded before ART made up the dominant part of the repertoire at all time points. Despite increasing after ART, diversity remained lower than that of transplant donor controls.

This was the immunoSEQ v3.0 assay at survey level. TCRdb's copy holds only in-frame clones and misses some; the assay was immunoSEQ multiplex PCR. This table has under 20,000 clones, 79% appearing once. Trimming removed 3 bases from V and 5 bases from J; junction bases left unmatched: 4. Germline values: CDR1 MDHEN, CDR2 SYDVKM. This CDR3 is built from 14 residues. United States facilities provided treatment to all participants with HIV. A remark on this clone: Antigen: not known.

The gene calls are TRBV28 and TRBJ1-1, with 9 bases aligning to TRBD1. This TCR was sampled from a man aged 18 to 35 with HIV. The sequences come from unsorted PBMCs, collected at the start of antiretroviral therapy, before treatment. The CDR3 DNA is TGTGCCAGCAGTTTTGACAGGGGGAGTACTGAAGCTTTCTTT. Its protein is CASSFDRGSTEAFF.